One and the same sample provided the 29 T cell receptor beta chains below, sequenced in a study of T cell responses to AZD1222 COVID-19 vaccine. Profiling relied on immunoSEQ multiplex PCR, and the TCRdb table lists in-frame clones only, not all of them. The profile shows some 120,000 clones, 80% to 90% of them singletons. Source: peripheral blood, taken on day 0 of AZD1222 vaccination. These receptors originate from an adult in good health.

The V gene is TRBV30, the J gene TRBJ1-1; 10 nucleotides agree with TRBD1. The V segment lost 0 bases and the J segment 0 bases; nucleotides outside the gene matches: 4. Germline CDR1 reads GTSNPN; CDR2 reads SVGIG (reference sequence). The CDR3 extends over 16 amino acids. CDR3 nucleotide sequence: TGTGCCTGGAGTGTGGGACAGGGGACCATGAACACTGAAGCTTTCTTT. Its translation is CAWSVGQGTMNTEAFF.

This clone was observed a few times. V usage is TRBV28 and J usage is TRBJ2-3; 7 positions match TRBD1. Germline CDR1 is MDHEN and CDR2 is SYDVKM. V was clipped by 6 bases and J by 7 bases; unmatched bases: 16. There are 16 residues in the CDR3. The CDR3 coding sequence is TGTGCCAGCAGAACAAGGTCAGGGGGTCCGCTTAATACGCAGTATTTT. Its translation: CASRTRSGGPLNTQYF.

The CDR3, as DNA: TGTGCCAGCAGTTATAAGGGTTTTGTCACTGAAGCTTTCTTT. Its protein product is CASSYKGFVTEAFF. V is TRBV6-5 and J is TRBJ1-1; D is uncertain. Germline CDR1 reads MNHEY; CDR2 reads SVGAGI. The CDR3 runs to 14 residues. The V end lost 3 bases, the J end lost 4 bases, and 12 bases lay between the germline ends.

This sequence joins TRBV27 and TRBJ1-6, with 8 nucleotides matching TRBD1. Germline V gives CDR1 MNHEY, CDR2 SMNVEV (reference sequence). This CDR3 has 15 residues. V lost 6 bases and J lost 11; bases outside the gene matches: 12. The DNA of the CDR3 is TGTGCCAGCAGAGAAACAGGGGGTATCAGTACACCCCTCCACTTT. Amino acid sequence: CASRETGGISTPLHF.

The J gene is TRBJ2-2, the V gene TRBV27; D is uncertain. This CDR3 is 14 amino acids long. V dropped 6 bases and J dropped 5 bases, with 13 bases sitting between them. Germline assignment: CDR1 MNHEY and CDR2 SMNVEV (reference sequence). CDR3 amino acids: CASSRPPATGELFF. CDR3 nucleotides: TGTGCCAGCAGCCGCCCGCCGGCAACCGGGGAGCTGTTTTTT.

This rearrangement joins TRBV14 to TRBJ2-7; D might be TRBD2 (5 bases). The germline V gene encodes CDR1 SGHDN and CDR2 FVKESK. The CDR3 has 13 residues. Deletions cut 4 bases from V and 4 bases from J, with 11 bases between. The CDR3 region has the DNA TGTGCCAGCAGCCTATCCGGGGAGTACGAGCAGTACTTC. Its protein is CASSLSGEYEQYF.

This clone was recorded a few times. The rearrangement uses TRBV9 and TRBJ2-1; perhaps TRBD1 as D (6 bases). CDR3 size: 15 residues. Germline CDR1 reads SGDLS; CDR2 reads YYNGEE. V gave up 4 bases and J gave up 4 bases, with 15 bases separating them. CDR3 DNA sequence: TGTGCCAGCAGCTACGGGGCAGGGGCATACAATGAGCAGTTCTTC. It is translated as CASSYGAGAYNEQFF.

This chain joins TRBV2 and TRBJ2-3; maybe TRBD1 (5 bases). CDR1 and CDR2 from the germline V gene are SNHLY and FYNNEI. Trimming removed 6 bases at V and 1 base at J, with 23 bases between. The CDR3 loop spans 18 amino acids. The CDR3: CASRPFKTAQARTDTQYF. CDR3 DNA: TGTGCCAGCAGGCCATTTAAGACAGCCCAAGCCCGCACAGATACGCAGTATTTT.

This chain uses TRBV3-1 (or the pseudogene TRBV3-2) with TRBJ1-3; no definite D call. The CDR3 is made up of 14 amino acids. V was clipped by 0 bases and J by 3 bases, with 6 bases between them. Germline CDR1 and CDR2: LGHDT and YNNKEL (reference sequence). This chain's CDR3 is CASSQEVGGNTIYF. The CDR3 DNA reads TGTGCCAGCAGCCAAGAGGTCGGTGGAAACACCATATATTTT.

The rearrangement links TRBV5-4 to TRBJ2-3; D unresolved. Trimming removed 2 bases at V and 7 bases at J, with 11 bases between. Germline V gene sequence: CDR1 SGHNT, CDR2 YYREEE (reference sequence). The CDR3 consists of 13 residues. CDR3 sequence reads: CASSFTGVNTQYF. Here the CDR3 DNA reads TGTGCCAGCAGCTTTACGGGTGTAAATACGCAGTATTTT.

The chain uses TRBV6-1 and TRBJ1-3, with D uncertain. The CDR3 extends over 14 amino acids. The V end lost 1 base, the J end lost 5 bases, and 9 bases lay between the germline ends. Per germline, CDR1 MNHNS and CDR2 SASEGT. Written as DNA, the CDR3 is TGTGCCAGCAGTGAAGACCCGAAGAGAAACACCATATATTTT. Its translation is CASSEDPKRNTIYF.

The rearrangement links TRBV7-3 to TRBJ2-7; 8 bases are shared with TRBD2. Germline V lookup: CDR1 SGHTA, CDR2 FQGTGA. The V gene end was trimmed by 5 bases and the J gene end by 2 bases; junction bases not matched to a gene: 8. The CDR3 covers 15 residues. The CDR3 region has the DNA TGTGCCAGCAGCCCTGGACTAGCCGGAGCCTACGAGCAGTACTTC. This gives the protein CASSPGLAGAYEQYF.

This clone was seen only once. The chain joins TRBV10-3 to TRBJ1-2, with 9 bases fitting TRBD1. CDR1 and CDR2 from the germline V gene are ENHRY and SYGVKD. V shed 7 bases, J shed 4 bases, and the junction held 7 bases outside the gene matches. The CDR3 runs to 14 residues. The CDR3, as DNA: TGTGCCATCAAAACGACAGGGGGATTCTATGGCTACACCTTC. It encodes CAIKTTGGFYGYTF.

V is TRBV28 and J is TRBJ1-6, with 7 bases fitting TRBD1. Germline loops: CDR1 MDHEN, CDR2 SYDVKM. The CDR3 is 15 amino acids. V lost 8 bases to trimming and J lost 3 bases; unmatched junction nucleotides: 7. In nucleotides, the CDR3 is TGTGCCAGCGGTCAAGGGGGCAACTATAATTCACCCCTCCACTTT. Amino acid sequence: CASGQGGNYNSPLHF. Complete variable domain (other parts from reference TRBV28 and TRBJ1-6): DVKVTQSSRYLVKRTGEKVFLECVQDMDHENMFWYRQDPGLGLRLIYFSYDVKMKEKGDIPEGYSVSREKKERFSLILESASTNQTSMYLCASGQGGNYNSPLHFGNGTRLTVT.

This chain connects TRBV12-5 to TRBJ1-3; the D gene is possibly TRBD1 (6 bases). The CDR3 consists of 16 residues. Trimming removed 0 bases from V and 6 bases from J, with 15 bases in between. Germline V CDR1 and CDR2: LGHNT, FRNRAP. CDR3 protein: CASGLVWTVSENTIYF. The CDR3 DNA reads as TGTGCTAGTGGTTTGGTATGGACAGTGTCCGAAAACACCATATATTTT.

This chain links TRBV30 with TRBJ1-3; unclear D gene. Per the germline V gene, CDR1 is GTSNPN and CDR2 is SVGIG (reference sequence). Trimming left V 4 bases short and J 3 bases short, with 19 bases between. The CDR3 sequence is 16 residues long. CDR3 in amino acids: CAWTRRELAGGNTIYF. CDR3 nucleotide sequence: TGTGCCTGGACCCGAAGGGAGTTGGCCGGTGGAAACACCATATATTTT.

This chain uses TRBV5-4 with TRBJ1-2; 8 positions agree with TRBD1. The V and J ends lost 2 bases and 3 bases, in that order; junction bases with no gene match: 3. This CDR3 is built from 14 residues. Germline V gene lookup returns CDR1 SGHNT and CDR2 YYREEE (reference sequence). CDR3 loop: CASSFQGADYGYTF. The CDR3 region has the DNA TGTGCCAGCAGCTTCCAGGGGGCAGACTATGGCTACACCTTC.

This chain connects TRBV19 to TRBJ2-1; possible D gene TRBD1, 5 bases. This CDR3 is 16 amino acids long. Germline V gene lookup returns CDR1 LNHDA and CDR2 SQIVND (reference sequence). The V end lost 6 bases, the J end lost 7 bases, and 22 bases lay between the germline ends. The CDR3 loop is CASSDEAWGARNEQFF. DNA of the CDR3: TGTGCCAGTAGCGATGAAGCGTGGGGCGCGAGGAATGAGCAGTTCTTC.

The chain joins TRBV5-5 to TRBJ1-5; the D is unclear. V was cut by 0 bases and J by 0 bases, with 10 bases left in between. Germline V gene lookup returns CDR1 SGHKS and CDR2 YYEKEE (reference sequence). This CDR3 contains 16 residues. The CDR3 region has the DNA TGTGCCAGCAGCTTGGGGTGGACGAATAGCAATCAGCCCCAGCATTTT. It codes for CASSLGWTNSNQPQHF.

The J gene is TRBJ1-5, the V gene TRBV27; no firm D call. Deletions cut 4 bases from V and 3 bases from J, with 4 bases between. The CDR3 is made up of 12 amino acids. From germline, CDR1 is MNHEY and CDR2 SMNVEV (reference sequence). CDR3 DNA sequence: TGTGCCAGCAGTTCCCCCAATCAGCCCCAGCATTTT. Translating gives CASSSPNQPQHF.

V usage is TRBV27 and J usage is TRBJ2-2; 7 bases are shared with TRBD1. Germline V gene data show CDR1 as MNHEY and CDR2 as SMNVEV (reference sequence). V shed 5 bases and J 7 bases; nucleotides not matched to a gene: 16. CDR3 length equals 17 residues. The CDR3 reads CASSPKTGTALGGELFF. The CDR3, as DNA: TGTGCCAGCAGTCCCAAAACCGGGACAGCCCTGGGCGGGGAGCTGTTTTTT.

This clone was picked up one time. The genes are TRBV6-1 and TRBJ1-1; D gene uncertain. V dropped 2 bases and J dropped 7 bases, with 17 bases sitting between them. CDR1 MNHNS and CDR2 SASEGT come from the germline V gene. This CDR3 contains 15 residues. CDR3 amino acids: CASSERVGKGFEAFF. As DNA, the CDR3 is TGTGCCAGCAGTGAAAGGGTGGGGAAAGGATTTGAAGCTTTCTTT.

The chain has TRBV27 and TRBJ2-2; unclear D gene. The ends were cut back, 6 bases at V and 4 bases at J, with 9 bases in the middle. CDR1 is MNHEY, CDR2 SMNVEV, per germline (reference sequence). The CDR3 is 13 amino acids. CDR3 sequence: CASREVGTGELFF. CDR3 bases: TGTGCCAGCAGAGAGGTTGGCACCGGGGAGCTGTTTTTT.

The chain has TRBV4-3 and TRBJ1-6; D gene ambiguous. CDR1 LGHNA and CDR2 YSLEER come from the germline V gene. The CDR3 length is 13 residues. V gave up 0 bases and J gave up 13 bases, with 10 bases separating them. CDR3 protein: CASSQDSSLPLHF. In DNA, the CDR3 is TGCGCCAGCAGCCAAGATAGCAGCCTGCCCCTCCACTTT.

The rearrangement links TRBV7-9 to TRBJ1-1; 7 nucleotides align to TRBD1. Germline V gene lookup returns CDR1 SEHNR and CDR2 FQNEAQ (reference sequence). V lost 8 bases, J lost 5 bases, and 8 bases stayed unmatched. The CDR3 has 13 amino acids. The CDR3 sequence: CASDDREVTEAFF. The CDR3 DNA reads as TGTGCCAGCGACGACAGGGAAGTAACTGAAGCTTTCTTT.

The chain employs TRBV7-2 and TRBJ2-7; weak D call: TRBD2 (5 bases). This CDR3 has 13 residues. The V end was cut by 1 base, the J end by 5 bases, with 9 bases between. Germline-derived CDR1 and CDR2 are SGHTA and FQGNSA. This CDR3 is CASSLVFGDEQYF. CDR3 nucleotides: TGTGCCAGCAGCTTAGTTTTCGGGGACGAGCAGTACTTC.

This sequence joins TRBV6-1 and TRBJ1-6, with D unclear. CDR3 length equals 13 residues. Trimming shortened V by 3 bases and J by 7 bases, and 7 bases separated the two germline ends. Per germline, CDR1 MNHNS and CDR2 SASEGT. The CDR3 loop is CASSERANSPLHF. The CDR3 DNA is TGTGCCAGCAGTGAGCGGGCCAATTCACCCCTCCACTTT.

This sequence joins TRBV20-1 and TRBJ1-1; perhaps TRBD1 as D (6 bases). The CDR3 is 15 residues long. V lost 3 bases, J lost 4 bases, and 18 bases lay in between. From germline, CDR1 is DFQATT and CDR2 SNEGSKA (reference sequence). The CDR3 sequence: CSASTIQGIGTEAFF. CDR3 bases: TGCAGTGCTAGTACCATCCAGGGGATAGGCACTGAAGCTTTCTTT.

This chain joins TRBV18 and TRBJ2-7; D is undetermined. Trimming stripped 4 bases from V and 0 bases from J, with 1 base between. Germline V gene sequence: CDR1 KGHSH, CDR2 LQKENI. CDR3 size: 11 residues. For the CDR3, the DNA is TGTGCCAGCTCACACTCCTACGAGCAGTACTTC. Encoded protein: CASSHSYEQYF.